Below, 26 T cell receptor beta chains from the same sample are listed, as sequenced in a study of CD8+ T cells in alopecia areata. After isolation, RNA underwent reverse transcription to generate cDNA as the sequencing template. Data came from immunoSEQ multiplex PCR; TCRdb stores just in-frame clones and leaves some out. The profile shows fewer than 40,000 clones, roughly 50% of them singletons. The specimen was NKG2D-high CD8+ T cells sorted from blood. The receptors originated from a human donor with alopecia areata.

In this sample, this clone turned up a few times. CDR3 sequence reads: CASSLDRGLFEQYF. The DNA of the CDR3 is TGTGCCAGCAGTTTGGACAGGGGTCTATTCGAGCAGTACTTC. The genes are TRBV6-6 and TRBJ2-7, with 9 bases aligning to TRBD1. This CDR3 region has 14 residues. V lost 4 bases to trimming and J lost 6 bases; unmatched junction nucleotides: 7. Germline V gene data show CDR1 as MNHNY and CDR2 as SVGAGI (reference sequence).

This clone was counted a single time. The chain has TRBV13 and TRBJ1-1; D remains unclear. There are 15 residues in the CDR3. The germline V gene has CDR1 PRHDT and CDR2 FYEKMQ (reference sequence). Trimming left V 0 bases short and J 0 bases short, with 8 bases between. CDR3 sequence reads: CASSLGEGMNTEAFF. The DNA of the CDR3 is TGTGCCAGCAGCTTAGGGGAAGGGATGAACACTGAAGCTTTCTTT.

This rearrangement joins TRBV4-3 to TRBJ2-3; perhaps TRBD2 as D (5 bases). The CDR3 has 14 amino acids. Germline V gene lookup returns CDR1 LGHNA and CDR2 YSLEER. V lost 4 bases and J lost 5, with 13 bases in between. The CDR3 here is CASSPAEGRDTQYF. For the CDR3, the DNA is TGCGCCAGCAGCCCCGCCGAGGGTCGAGATACGCAGTATTTT.

This clone was recorded once. V usage is TRBV20-1 and J usage is TRBJ2-1, with D hard to call. CDR1 is DFQATT, CDR2 SNEGSKA, per germline (reference sequence). Trimming stripped 5 bases from V and 10 bases from J, with 12 bases between. This CDR3 has 11 amino acids. The CDR3 reads CSAGPPREQFF. CDR3 nucleotides: TGCAGTGCTGGACCACCGAGGGAGCAGTTCTTC.

The V and J genes are TRBV9 and TRBJ2-3; the match to TRBD2 covers 7 bases. CDR3 size: 14 residues. Germline-derived CDR1 and CDR2 are SGDLS and YYNGEE. The ends lost 3 bases at V and 4 bases at J; junction bases unmatched: 5. CDR3 coding DNA: TGTGCCAGCAGCGACGGGGGGACTGCAGATACGCAGTATTTT. Translating it yields CASSDGGTADTQYF.

J is TRBJ2-2 and V is TRBV5-1; 9 positions agree with TRBD1. CDR3 length: 15 residues. CDR1 is SGHRS, CDR2 YFSETQ, per germline. The ends lost 9 bases at V and 6 bases at J; junction bases unmatched: 12. DNA for the CDR3: TGCGCCACCTCGGAATGGACAGGGGAGGCCGGGGAGCTGTTTTTT. Translated, it gives CATSEWTGEAGELFF.

This clone was counted a few times. This chain links TRBV7-9 with TRBJ2-7; 9 bases align to TRBD1. Germline V gene sequence: CDR1 SEHNR, CDR2 FQNEAQ (reference sequence). This CDR3 spans 14 amino acids. The ends lost 8 bases at V and 6 bases at J; junction bases unmatched: 11. DNA for the CDR3: TGTGCCAGCTCAAATCCGGGACAGGGAAGCGAGCAGTACTTC. This gives the protein CASSNPGQGSEQYF.

This clone was observed a handful of times. V gene TRBV30 combines with J gene TRBJ2-7; 9 nucleotides agree with TRBD2. The CDR3 runs to 16 residues. Looked up from germline, CDR1 is GTSNPN and CDR2 is SVGIG (reference sequence). V gave up 3 bases and J gave up 2 bases; unmatched junction bases: 11. Here the CDR3 DNA reads TGTGCCTGGAGCCCGGGGACTAGCTCATCTACCTACGAGCAGTACTTC. Residues: CAWSPGTSSSTYEQYF.

The rearrangement uses TRBV5-5 and TRBJ2-2, with D perhaps TRBD1 (5 bases). The CDR3 contains 13 residues. Trimming stripped 4 bases from V and 6 bases from J, with 10 bases between. CDR1 and CDR2 from the germline V gene are SGHKS and YYEKEE (reference sequence). The CDR3 here is CASSLAGPGELFF. Here the CDR3 DNA reads TGTGCCAGCAGCCTGGCAGGGCCCGGGGAGCTGTTTTTT.

This clone came up once. The genes are TRBV9 and TRBJ2-2, with D perhaps being TRBD1 or TRBD2 (6 bases each). V lost 4 bases and J lost 1, with 20 bases in between. CDR3 size: 18 residues. Per germline, CDR1 SGDLS and CDR2 YYNGEE. CDR3 loop: CASSRIGRGPGNTGELFF. The CDR3 nucleotides are TGTGCCAGCAGCCGAATTGGCCGGGGGCCCGGGAACACCGGGGAGCTGTTTTTT.

This clone was picked up a small number of times. The V call is TRBV29-1, the J call TRBJ1-2; perhaps TRBD1 as D (5 bases). The CDR3 consists of 15 residues. Germline CDR1 SQVTM, CDR2 ANQGSEA. The V end was cut by 4 bases, the J end by 2 bases, with 17 bases between. For the CDR3, the DNA is TGCAGCGTTGGTAGATCGGGGGGAAACAACTATGGCTACACCTTC. Translation gives CSVGRSGGNNYGYTF.

This chain connects TRBV4-1 to TRBJ2-1; TRBD2 matches 8 bases. V lost 9 bases to trimming and J lost 7 bases; unmatched junction nucleotides: 11. Germline assignment: CDR1 MGHRA and CDR2 YSYEKL. The CDR3 is 14 residues long. CDR3 nucleotide sequence: TGCGCCAGTTCCCAAGCGGGAGTGCAGAATGAGCAGTTCTTC. It encodes CASSQAGVQNEQFF.

This clone turned up a few times. V usage is TRBV5-6 and J usage is TRBJ2-2; D possibly matches TRBD1 or TRBD2 (5 bases each). Germline-derived CDR1 and CDR2 are SGHDT and YYEEEE. V gave up 10 bases and J gave up 4 bases, with 11 bases separating them. CDR3 size: 12 residues. The CDR3, as DNA: TGTGCCGGACATGCGGGCACCGGGGAGCTGTTTTTT. As protein: CAGHAGTGELFF.

V is TRBV7-9 and J is TRBJ2-3, with 13 bases fitting TRBD2. Trimming at V came to 5 bases and at J to 2 bases, leaving 4 bases not matched to a gene. Per the germline V gene, CDR1 is SEHNR and CDR2 is FQNEAQ (reference sequence). CDR3 length: 16 amino acids. DNA for the CDR3: TGTGCCAGCAGCCGGGGACTAGCGGGACCCACAGATACGCAGTATTTT. Translation gives CASSRGLAGPTDTQYF.

This clone came up a few times. J is TRBJ2-1 and V is TRBV21-1; TRBD2 was called by the table and not checked on the DNA. TRBV21-1 is a known pseudogene. This CDR3 spans 22 amino acids. Here the CDR3 reads CASSLPRDRPARKESSYNEQFF. CDR3 nucleotide sequence: TGTGCCAGCAGCCTACCGAGGGATCGGCCAGCGAGGAAGGAGAGCTCCTACAATGAGCAGTTCTTC.

The chain has TRBV6-6 and TRBJ2-1; perhaps TRBD1 as D (5 bases). Germline V gene lookup returns CDR1 MNHNY and CDR2 SVGAGI (reference sequence). CDR3 length: 13 amino acids. The germline V and J ends were trimmed by 6 bases and 3 bases, with 9 bases remaining between them. As DNA, the CDR3 is TGTGCCAGCAGCAGCAGGGACTACAATGAGCAGTTCTTC. As protein: CASSSRDYNEQFF.

In this sample, this clone turned up a few times. The rearrangement links TRBV28 to TRBJ1-2; D not resolved. Per germline, CDR1 MDHEN and CDR2 SYDVKM. Trimming took off 2 bases at V and 8 bases at J, with 15 bases between the two ends. The CDR3 runs to 14 residues. This chain's CDR3 is CASSLSSAGLGYTF. For the CDR3, the DNA is TGTGCCAGCAGTTTAAGTTCGGCGGGGTTAGGCTACACCTTC.

The gene calls are TRBV7-9 and TRBJ2-3; 10 bases agree with TRBD2. Germline V lookup: CDR1 SEHNR, CDR2 FQNEAQ (reference sequence). There are 15 residues in the CDR3. The J segment lost 4 bases and the V segment lost 5 bases, leaving 6 bases of the junction unmatched. The chain's CDR3 is CASSISGGQPDTQYF. The DNA of the CDR3 is TGTGCCAGCAGCATTAGCGGGGGGCAGCCAGATACGCAGTATTTT. The variable domain in full, completed from reference TRBV7-9 and TRBJ2-3, reads DTGVSQNPRHKITKRGQNVTFRCDPISEHNRLYWYRQTLGQGPEFLTYFQNEAQLEKSRLLSDRFSAERPKGSFSTLEIQRTEQGDSAMYLCASSISGGQPDTQYFGPGTRLTVL.

In its sample, this clone was seen once. The chain recombines TRBV7-9 with TRBJ2-3; perhaps TRBD2 as D (6 bases). The V end was cut by 1 base, the J end by 2 bases, with 16 bases between. CDR3 length: 17 residues. Germline CDR1 and CDR2: SEHNR and FQNEAQ (reference sequence). Here the CDR3 DNA reads TGTGCCAGCAGCTTAGTGGAGGGCATGGGAACCACAGATACGCAGTATTTT. This gives the protein CASSLVEGMGTTDTQYF.

The chain carries TRBV9 and TRBJ2-7, with 13 bases lining up with TRBD2. This CDR3 has 15 amino acids. V gave up 4 bases and J gave up 7 bases; unmatched junction bases: 8. CDR1 is SGDLS and CDR2 is YYNGEE in the germline V gene. CDR3 DNA sequence: TGTGCCAGCAGCAGCCCACTAGCGGGAGGGCTAGAGCAGTACTTC. Protein: CASSSPLAGGLEQYF.

The chain employs TRBV18 and TRBJ2-7; D perhaps matches TRBD2 (5 bases). The germline V and J ends were trimmed by 0 bases and 0 bases, with 12 bases remaining between them. Germline CDR1 and CDR2: KGHSH and LQKENI. This CDR3 is 16 amino acids long. The CDR3 nucleotides read TGTGCCAGCTCACCACCGCCGGGGTCTAGCTCCTACGAGCAGTACTTC. Residues: CASSPPPGSSSYEQYF.

This clone has only a few counts. This specimen includes other DNA sequences encoding the same CDR3. V and J are TRBV2 and TRBJ2-3, with TRBD2 matching over 10 bases. The CDR3 is 15 amino acids. Germline CDR1 and CDR2: SNHLY and FYNNEI. V was clipped by 4 bases and J by 1 base; unmatched bases: 2. Here the CDR3 reads CASSGGLAGTDTQYF. The CDR3 DNA follows: TGTGCCAGCAGTGGCGGACTAGCGGGCACAGATACGCAGTATTTT.

V usage is TRBV7-9 and J usage is TRBJ1-2, with 7 nucleotides matching TRBD1. CDR1 is SEHNR, CDR2 FQNEAQ, per germline (reference sequence). With V trimmed by 0 bases and J by 8 bases, 12 bases remained unmatched. CDR3 length: 16 amino acids. The CDR3 coding sequence is TGTGCCAGCAGCTTAGCATACTCAGACAGGGCAGAAGGCTACACCTTC. Amino acids: CASSLAYSDRAEGYTF.

The V and J genes are TRBV27 and TRBJ2-7; D tentatively reads TRBD1 or TRBD2 (6 bases each). The V gene lost 2 bases and the J gene lost 4 bases, with 12 bases spanning the gap. The CDR3 covers 14 residues. Germline V lookup: CDR1 MNHEY, CDR2 SMNVEV (reference sequence). In DNA, the CDR3 is TGTGCCAGCAGTTTAACGGGGGCAGATTACGAGCAGTACTTC. It translates to CASSLTGADYEQYF.

This clone was found a few times. V usage is TRBV7-9 and J usage is TRBJ2-7, with 7 bases matching TRBD1. The germline V gene has CDR1 SEHNR and CDR2 FQNEAQ (reference sequence). This CDR3 has 17 amino acids. The J segment lost 2 bases and the V segment lost 4 bases, leaving 14 bases of the junction unmatched. The CDR3 is CASSSPSTGQATYEQYF. CDR3 DNA sequence: TGTGCCAGCAGCTCTCCATCGACCGGACAGGCGACCTACGAGCAGTACTTC.

In its sample, this clone is medium-sized. At one end, the junction sequence differs from germline, possibly due to a read error. The chain couples TRBV13 to TRBJ1-2; 7 positions match TRBD1. In germline, CDR1 is PRHDT, CDR2 FYEKMQ (reference sequence). The CDR3 spans 10 residues. CDR3 loop: CASRMDRLLF. DNA of the CDR3: TGTGCCAGCAGGATGGACAGGCTTCTCTTC.